This T cell receptor beta chain came from a study of shared clonotypes between healthy human individuals. About the research overall: CD8 memory received one plate per donor, CD8 naive two, CD4 memory three and CD4 naive three.

In the case of this clone: Given a far larger clone just one base away, this is likely a sequencing read error.

The table came from immunoSEQ multiplex PCR; TCRdb's copy has only in-frame clones and leaves some out. The sample shows approximately 92,000 clones, 60% to 75% of them seen only once. The V gene lost 5 bases and the J gene lost 11 bases, with 19 bases spanning the gap. Germline CDR1 is SGHAT and CDR2 is FQNNGV. The CDR3 is 14 residues long. Specimen: memory CD8+ T cells sorted from blood. Specified subset: CD45RO+ cells pooled with CCR7-negative TemRA cells. This clonotype was sampled from a man younger than 45 in good health. The V gene is TRBV11-2, the J gene TRBJ2-1, with D tentatively TRBD1 (6 bases). The CDR3 bases are TGTGCCAGCAGCCATCAATCCGCGAGGGGGAAGCAGTTCTTC. This gives the protein CASSHQSARGKQFF.